The clone carrying this TCR beta chain has a single count. This entry is derived from a study of blood T cell repertoires in COVID-19. The CDR3 is 14 amino acids. With V trimmed by 4 bases and J by 7 bases, 6 bases remained unmatched. Germline V lookup: CDR1 SGDLS, CDR2 YYNGEE. Some clones are missing from TCRdb's copy, which holds only in-frame ones; the method was immunoSEQ multiplex PCR. The sample shows about 130,000 clones, under 90% of them seen only once. The rearrangement uses TRBV9 and TRBJ2-1; 9 bases are shared with TRBD2. Source material: peripheral blood. This TCR was recovered from a woman aged 55-70 years with active or convalescent COVID-19. CDR3: CASSSGLARNEQFF. As DNA, the CDR3 is TGTGCCAGCAGCTCCGGACTAGCGCGTAATGAGCAGTTCTTC.